Included here is one T cell receptor (beta chain) sequence, with context. Profiling relied on immunoSEQ multiplex PCR, and the TCRdb table lists in-frame clones only, not all of them. The top ten hold 10% of the sample, which has more than 300,000 clones, 80% to 90% seen once. The germline V gene encodes CDR1 SGDLS and CDR2 YYNGEE. The CDR3 sequence is 17 residues long. The V and J ends lost 0 bases and 6 bases, in that order; junction bases with no gene match: 10. The sample is drawn from a study of blood T cell repertoires in COVID-19. This TCR was recovered from a woman between 18 and 29 years old who had recovered from COVID-19. The chain uses TRBV9 and TRBJ2-1; 9 bases match TRBD2. The sequencing input was PBMCs or T cells enriched from blood (not recorded which). The CDR3 loop reads CASSVAPHSGRGNEQFF. In nucleotides, the CDR3 is TGTGCCAGCAGCGTAGCCCCGCATAGCGGGAGAGGCAATGAGCAGTTCTTC.